This T cell receptor beta chain is drawn from a study of shared clonotypes between healthy human individuals. Study-level background: Three plates were used per donor for CD4 naive, three for CD4 memory, two for CD8 naive and one for CD8 memory. The study's findings and limits: Generation probabilities were higher for clonotypes shared across all four sorted-subset donors than for unshared ones. Despite large depth, rarefaction showed incomplete sorted-subset sequencing. About 5% was the fraction of naive CD4 clonotypes found shared across a few donors.

As regards this clone: Its antigen is undetermined.

Germline V CDR1 and CDR2: SGHDT, YYEEEE. The CDR3 contains 13 residues. J gave up 1 base and V 8 bases, and 3 bases lay outside the gene matches. Produced via immunoSEQ multiplex PCR; TCRdb's table is partial and in-frame only. The sample consists of 1.4 million to 1.5 million clones, roughly 97% of them appearing once. This receptor was taken from a man under 40 in good health. Sequencing used naive CD4+ T cells sorted from blood. Subset meaning: CD45RA+ positively selected. The chain couples TRBV5-6 to TRBJ2-5; TRBD2 agrees at 9 bases. In DNA form, the CDR3 reads TGTGCCAGTGAGACTAGCGGCCAAGAGACCCAGTACTTC. This gives the protein CASETSGQETQYF.